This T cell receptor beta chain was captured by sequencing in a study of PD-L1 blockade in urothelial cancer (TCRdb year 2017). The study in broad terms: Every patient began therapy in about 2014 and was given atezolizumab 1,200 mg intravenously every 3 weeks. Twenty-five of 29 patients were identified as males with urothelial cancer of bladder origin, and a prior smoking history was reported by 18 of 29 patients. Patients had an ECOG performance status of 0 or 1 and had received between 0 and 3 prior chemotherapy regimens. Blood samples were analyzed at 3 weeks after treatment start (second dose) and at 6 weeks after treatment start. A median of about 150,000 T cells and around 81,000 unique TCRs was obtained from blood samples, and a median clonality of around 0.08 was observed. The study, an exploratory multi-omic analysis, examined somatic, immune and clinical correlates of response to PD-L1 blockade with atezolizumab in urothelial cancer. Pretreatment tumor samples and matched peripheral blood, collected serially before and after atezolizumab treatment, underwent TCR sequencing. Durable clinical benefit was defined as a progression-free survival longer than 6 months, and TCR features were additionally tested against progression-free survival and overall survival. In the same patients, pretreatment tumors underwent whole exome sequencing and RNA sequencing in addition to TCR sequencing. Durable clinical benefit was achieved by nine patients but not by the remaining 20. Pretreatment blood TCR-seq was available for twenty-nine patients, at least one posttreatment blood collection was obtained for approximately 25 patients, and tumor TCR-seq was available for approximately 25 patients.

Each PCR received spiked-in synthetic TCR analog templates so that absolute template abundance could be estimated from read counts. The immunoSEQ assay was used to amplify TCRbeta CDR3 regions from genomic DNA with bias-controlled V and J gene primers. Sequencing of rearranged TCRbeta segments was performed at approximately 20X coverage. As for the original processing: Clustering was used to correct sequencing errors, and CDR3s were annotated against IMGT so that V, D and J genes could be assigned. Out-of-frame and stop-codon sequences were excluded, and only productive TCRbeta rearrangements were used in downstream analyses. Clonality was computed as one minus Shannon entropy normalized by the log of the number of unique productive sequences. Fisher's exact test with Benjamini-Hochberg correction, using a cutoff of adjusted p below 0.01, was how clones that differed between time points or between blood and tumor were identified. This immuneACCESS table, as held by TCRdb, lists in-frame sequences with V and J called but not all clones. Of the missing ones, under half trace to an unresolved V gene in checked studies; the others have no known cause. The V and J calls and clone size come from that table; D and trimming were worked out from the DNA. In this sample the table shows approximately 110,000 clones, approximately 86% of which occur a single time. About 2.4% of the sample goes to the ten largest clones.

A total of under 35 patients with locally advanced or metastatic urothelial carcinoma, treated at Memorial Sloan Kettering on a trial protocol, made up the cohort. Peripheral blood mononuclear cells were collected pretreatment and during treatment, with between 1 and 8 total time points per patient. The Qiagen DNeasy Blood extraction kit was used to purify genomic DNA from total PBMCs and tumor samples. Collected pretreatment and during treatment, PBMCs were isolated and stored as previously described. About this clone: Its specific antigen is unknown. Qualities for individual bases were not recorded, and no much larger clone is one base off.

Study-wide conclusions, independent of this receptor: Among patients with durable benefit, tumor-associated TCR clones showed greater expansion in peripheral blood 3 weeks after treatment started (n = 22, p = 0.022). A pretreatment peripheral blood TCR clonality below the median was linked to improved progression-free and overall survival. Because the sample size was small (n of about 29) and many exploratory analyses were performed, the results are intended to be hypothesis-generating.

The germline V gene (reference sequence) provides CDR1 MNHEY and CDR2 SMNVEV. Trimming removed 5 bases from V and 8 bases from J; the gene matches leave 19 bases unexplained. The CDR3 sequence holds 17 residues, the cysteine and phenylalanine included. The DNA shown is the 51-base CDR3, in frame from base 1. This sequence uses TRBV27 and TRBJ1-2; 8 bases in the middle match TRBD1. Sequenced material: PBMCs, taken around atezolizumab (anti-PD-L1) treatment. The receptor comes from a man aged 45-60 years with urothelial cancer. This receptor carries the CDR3 CASSPLSGGGPGRGYTF. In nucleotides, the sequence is TGTGCCAGCAGTCCCTTATCAGGGGGCGGCCCAGGAAGGGGCTACACCTTC.